This T cell receptor (beta chain) was documented in a study of blood T cell repertoires in COVID-19 (dated by TCRdb to 2019 to 2021). About the study as a whole: The collaborator samples originated in the United States, Italy and Spain and spanned the acute and convalescent phases of COVID-19. Where available, HLA class I and class II types were obtained from metadata supplied by the sample provider rather than from assay-based typing. The prospective study material was composed of cDNA or gDNA derived from T cells, B-cell-depleted T cells, or PBMCs. The repertoires were released in a freely available public database meant as a resource for research on the immune response to SARS-CoV-2. Samples were obtained from the ongoing ImmuneRACE study (first 160 participants) and from over 1,000 subjects provided by 6 global collaborators. Deeply sampled blood TCRbeta repertoires from subjects exposed to, actively infected with, or recovered from COVID-19 were included in the dataset. Nearly every sample came with metadata listing a de-identified subject ID, COVID-19 status, age in years and sex.

The immunoSEQ Assay, a bias-controlled multiplex PCR, was used to amplify TCRbeta CDR3 regions from genomic DNA. The study's own analysis went as follows. Nucleated cell counts per sample were estimated from amplification of reference gene primers within the assay. Sequence reads were collapsed and filtered to measure the absolute abundance of every unique TCRbeta CDR3 rearrangement. For each sample, productive Simpson clonality was calculated as the square root of Simpson's diversity index over productive rearrangements. TCRdb retrieved this table from immuneACCESS and kept in-frame rearrangements only. Not all clones are present; in checked studies, unresolved V genes account for under half, and no reason is known for the remainder. V, J and clone size are those of that table, while D and trimming were read from the DNA. Present in this sample are more than 200,000 clones, about 88% of which were seen just once. The ten largest clones take up roughly 10% of the sample.

This clone has ten or more counts. The antigen it binds to is not known. Per-base qualities were not stored, and no clone one base away is much larger. The trim is 9 bases for V and 5 bases for J, with a gap of 11 bases between the germline ends. CDR1 and CDR2 (SGHTA, FQGTGA) derive from the germline V gene. The CDR3 runs 13 amino acids, cysteine and phenylalanine included. Only the CDR3 region is kept as DNA, spanning 39 bases read in frame from base 1. At one collaborating source in Seattle, patients were enrolled during active infection and were followed longitudinally through the course of disease. Collaborating institutions collected whole blood in K2EDTA tubes following their own protocols. For TCRbeta analysis, collaborator samples were shipped as frozen whole blood, as isolated PBMCs, or as DNA extracted from either sample type. General study outcomes and caveats: How much clinical and demographic metadata was included differed by source and by participant, and the metadata was provided uncurated.

The sample was peripheral blood. This clonotype was obtained from a woman in her forties or fifties with COVID-19, enrolled during active disease. The sequence is built from TRBV7-3 and TRBJ1-6; the D gene is possibly TRBD1, with 5 bases matching. The CDR3 region: CARLPGDNSPLHF. The sequenced DNA: TGTGCCAGACTCCCGGGGGATAATTCACCCCTCCACTTT. Beyond the CDR3, the reference TRBV7-3 and TRBJ1-6 genes provide the residues; the full variable domain reads: GAGVSQTPSNKVTEKGKYVELRCDPISGHTALYWYRQSLGQGPEFLIYFQGTGAADDSGLPNDRFFAVRPEGSVSTLKIQRTERGDSAVYLCARLPGDNSPLHFGNGTRLTVT.